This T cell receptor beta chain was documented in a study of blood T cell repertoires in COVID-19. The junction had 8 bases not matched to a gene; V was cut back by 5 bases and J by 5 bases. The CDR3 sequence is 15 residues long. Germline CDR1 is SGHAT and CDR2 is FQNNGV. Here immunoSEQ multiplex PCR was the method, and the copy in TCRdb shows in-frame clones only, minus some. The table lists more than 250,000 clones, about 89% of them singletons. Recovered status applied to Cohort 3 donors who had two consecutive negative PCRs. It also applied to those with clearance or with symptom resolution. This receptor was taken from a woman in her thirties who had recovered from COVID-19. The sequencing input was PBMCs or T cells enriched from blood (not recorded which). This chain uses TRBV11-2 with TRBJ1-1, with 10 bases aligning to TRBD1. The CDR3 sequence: CASSPNPGQGTEAFF. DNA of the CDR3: TGTGCCAGCAGCCCGAACCCGGGACAGGGGACTGAAGCTTTCTTT.